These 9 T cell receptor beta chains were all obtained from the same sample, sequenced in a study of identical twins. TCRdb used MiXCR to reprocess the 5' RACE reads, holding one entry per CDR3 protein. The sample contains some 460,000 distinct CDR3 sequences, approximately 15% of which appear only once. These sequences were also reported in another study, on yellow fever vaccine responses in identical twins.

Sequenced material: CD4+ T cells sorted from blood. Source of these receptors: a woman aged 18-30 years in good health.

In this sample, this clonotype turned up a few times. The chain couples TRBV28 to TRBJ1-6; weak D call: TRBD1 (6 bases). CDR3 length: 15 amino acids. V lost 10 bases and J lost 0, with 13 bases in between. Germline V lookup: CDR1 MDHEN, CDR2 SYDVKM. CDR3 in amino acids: CATRTESSYNSPLHF. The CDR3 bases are TGTGCCACCAGGACAGAGAGCTCCTATAATTCACCCCTCCACTTT.

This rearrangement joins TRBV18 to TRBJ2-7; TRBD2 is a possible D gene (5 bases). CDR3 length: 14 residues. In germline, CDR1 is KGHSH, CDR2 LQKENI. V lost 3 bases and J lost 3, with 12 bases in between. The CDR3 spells CASSPTGLNYEQYF. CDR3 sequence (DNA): TGTGCCAGCTCACCTACGGGATTAAACTACGAGCAGTACTTC. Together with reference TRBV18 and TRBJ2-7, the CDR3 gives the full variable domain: NAGVMQNPRHLVRRRGQEARLRCSPMKGHSHVYWYRQLPEEGLKFMVYLQKENIIDESGMPKERFSAEFPKEGPSILRIQQVVRGDSAAYFCASSPTGLNYEQYFGPGTRLTVT.

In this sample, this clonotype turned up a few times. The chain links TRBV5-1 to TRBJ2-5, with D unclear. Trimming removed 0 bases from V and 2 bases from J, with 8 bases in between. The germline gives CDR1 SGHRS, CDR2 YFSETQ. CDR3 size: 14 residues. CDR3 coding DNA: TGCGCCAGCAGCTTGGGGCCCCGACAAGAGACCCAGTACTTC. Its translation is CASSLGPRQETQYF. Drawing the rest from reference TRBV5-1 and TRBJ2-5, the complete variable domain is KAGVTQTPRYLIKTRGQQVTLSCSPISGHRSVSWYQQTPGQGLQFLFEYFSETQRNKGNFPGRFSGRQFSNSRSEMNVSTLELGDSALYLCASSLGPRQETQYFGPGTRLLVL.

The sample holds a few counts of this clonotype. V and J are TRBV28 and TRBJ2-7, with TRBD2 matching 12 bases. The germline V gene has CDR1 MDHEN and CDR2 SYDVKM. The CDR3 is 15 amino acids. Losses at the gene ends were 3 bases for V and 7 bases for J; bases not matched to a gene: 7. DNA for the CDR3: TGTGCCAGCAGTTTTGCTAGCGGGGGGGCCCCTGAGCAGTACTTC. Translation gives CASSFASGGAPEQYF.

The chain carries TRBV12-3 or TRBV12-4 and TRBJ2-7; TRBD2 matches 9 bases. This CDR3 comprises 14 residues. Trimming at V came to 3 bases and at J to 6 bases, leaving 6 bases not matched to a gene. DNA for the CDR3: TGTGCCAGCAGTTTTAGCGGGAGCGCCGCCGAGCAGTACTTC. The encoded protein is CASSFSGSAAEQYF.

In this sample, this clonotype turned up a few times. The CDR3 DNA reads TGCGCCAGCAGCTTGGTAGGGGTTAATGAAAAACTGTTTTTT. Translation: CASSLVGVNEKLFF. This rearrangement joins TRBV5-1 to TRBJ1-4, with a possible D match to TRBD1 (5 bases). Trimming removed 0 bases from V and 4 bases from J, with 7 bases in between. Germline V gene data show CDR1 as SGHRS and CDR2 as YFSETQ. The CDR3 has 14 amino acids.

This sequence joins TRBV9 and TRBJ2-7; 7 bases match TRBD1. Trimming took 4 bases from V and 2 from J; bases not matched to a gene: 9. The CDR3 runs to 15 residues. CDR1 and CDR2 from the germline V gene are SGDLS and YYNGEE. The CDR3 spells CASSPDGTVAYEQYF. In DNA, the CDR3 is TGTGCCAGCAGCCCAGATGGGACAGTAGCCTACGAGCAGTACTTC.

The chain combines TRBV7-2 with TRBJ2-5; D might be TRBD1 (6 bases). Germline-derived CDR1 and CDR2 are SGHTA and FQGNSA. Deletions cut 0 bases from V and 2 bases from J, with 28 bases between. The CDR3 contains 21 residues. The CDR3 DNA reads TGTGCCAGCAGCTTAGCGCTAATTGGGCCCCTTGCGGGTGGACAGCAAGAGACCCAGTACTTC. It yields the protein CASSLALIGPLAGGQQETQYF.

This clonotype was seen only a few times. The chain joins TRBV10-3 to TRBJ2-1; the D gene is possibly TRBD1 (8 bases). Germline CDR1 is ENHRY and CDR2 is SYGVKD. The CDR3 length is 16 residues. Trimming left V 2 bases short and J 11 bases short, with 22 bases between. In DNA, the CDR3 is TGTGCCATCAGTGAGCTGAGGGGGGGACAGGCATCGCAGCAGTTCTTC. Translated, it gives CAISELRGGQASQQFF.